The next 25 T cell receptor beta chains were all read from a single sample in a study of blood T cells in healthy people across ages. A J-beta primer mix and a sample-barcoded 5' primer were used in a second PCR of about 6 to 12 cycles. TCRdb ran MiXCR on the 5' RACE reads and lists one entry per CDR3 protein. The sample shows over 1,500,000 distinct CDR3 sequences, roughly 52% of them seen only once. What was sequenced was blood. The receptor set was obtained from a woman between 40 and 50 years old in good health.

The chain's CDR3 is CSARPVDQFSTDTQYF. The CDR3 bases are TGCAGTGCTCGGCCAGTCGACCAATTCAGCACAGATACGCAGTATTTT. The V gene is TRBV20-1, the J gene TRBJ2-3; D gene unclear. The CDR3 runs 16 residues. In germline, CDR1 is DFQATT, CDR2 SNEGSKA (reference sequence). V lost 5 bases to trimming and J lost 0 bases, with 18 bases between them.

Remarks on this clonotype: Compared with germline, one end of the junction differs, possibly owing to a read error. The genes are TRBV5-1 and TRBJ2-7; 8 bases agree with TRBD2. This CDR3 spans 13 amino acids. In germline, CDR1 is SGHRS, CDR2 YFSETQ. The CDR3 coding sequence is TGTGCCAGCAGCTTGTTTTTAGCGGGGGAGCAGTACTTC. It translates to CASSLFLAGEQYF. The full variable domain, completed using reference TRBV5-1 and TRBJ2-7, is KAGVTQTPRYLIKTRGQQVTLSCSPISGHRSVSWYQQTPGQGLQFLFEYFSETQRNKGNFPGRFSGRQFSNSRSEMNVSTLELGDSALYLCASSLFLAGEQYFGPGTRLTVT.

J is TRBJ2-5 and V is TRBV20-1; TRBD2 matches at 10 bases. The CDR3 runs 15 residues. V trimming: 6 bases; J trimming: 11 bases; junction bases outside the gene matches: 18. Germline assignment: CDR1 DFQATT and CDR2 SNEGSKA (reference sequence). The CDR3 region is CSASRTSGMYNEQYF. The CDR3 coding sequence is TGCAGTGCCAGCCGAACTAGCGGGATGTACAATGAGCAGTACTTC.

This CDR3 reads CASSQDSRASTDTQYF. CDR3 coding DNA: TGCGCCAGCAGCCAAGATTCCCGTGCGAGCACAGATACGCAGTATTTT. The chain links TRBV4-1 to TRBJ2-3; D is ambiguous. The V end was cut by 0 bases, the J end by 0 bases, with 10 bases between. Germline assignment: CDR1 MGHRA and CDR2 YSYEKL. The CDR3 loop spans 16 amino acids.

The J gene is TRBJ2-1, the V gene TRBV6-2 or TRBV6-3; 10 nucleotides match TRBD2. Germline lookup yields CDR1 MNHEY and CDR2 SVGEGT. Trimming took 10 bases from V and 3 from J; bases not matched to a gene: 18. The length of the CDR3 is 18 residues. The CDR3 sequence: CATSDFGETSGRYNEQFF. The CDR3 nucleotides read TGTGCCACCTCGGACTTTGGGGAGACTAGCGGGCGCTACAATGAGCAGTTCTTC.

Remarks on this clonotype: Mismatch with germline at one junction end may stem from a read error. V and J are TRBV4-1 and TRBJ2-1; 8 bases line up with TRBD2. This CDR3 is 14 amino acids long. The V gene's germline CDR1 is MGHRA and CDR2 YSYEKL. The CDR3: CAGSHRGGANEQFF. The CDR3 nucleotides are TGCGCCGGCAGCCATCGGGGGGGGGCAAATGAGCAGTTCTTC.

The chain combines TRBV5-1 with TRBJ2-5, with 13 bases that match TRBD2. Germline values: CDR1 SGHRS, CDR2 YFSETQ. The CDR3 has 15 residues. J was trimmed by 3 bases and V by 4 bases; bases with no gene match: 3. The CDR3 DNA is TGCGCCAGCAGCGCCGGGACTAGCGGGGAAGAGACCCAGTACTTC. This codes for CASSAGTSGEETQYF.

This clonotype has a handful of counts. The CDR3 region has the DNA TGTGCCAGCAGCTTAACAGGGACAGGGGGCGCTGGGGCCAACGTCCTGACTTTC. Translation gives CASSLTGTGGAGANVLTF. The chain has TRBV7-3 and TRBJ2-6, with TRBD1 matching 12 bases. The trim removed 0 bases at V and 2 bases at J, leaving 2 bases unmatched. In germline, CDR1 is SGHTA, CDR2 FQGTGA. CDR3 length equals 18 residues. The full variable domain, with the rest looked up from reference TRBV7-3 and TRBJ2-6, is GAGVSQTPSNKVTEKGKYVELRCDPISGHTALYWYRQSLGQGPEFLIYFQGTGAADDSGLPNDRFFAVRPEGSVSTLKIQRTERGDSAVYLCASSLTGTGGAGANVLTFGAGSRLTVL.

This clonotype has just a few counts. This chain's CDR3 is CASSRDHSPLHF. In DNA form, the CDR3 reads TGTGCCAGCAGCAGAGATCATTCACCCCTCCACTTT. The rearrangement links TRBV21-1 to TRBJ1-6. TRBV21-1 is noted as a pseudogene. The CDR3 is 12 residues long.

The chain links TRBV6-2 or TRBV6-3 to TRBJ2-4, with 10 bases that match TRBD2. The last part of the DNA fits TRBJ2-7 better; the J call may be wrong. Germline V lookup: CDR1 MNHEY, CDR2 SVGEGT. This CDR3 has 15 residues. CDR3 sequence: CASINPTTSGAEQYF. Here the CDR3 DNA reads TGTGCCAGCATAAACCCCACCACTAGCGGGGCCGAGCAGTACTTC.

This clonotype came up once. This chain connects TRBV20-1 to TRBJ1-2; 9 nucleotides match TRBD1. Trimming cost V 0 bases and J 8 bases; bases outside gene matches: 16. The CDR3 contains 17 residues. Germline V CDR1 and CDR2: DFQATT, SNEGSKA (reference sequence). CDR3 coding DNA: TGCAGTGCTAGAGAAACACCTATCAAACAGGGGGCATGGGGCTACACCTTC. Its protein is CSARETPIKQGAWGYTF.

The CDR3 region is CSARDVEGGMETQYF. CDR3 bases: TGCAGTGCTAGAGATGTGGAGGGGGGGATGGAGACCCAGTACTTC. The chain links TRBV20-1 to TRBJ2-7; D is perhaps TRBD2 (7 bases). With the DNA end fitting TRBJ2-5 better, the J assignment may be wrong. The CDR3 has 15 residues. Germline CDR1 and CDR2: DFQATT and SNEGSKA (reference sequence).

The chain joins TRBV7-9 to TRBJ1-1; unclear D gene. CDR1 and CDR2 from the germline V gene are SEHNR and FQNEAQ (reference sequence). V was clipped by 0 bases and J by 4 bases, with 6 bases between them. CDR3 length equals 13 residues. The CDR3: CASSLATVTEAFF. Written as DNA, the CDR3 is TGTGCCAGCAGCTTAGCCACTGTCACTGAAGCTTTCTTT.

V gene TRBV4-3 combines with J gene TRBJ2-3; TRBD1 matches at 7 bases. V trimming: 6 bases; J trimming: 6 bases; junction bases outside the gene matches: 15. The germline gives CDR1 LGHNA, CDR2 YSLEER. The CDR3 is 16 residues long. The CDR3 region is CASSLQWTGPTDTQYF. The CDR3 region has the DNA TGCGCCAGCAGTCTACAGTGGACAGGACCAACGGATACGCAGTATTTT.

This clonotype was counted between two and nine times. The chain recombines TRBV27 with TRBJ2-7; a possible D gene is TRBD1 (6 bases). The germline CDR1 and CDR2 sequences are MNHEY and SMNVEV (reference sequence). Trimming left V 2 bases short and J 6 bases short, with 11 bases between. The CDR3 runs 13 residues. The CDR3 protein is CASSLTGQGEQYF. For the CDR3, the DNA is TGTGCCAGCAGTTTAACAGGGCAGGGCGAGCAGTACTTC.

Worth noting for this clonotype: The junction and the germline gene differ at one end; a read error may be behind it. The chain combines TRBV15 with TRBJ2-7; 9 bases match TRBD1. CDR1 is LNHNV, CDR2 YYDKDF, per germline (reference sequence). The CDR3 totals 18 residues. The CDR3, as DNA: TGTGCCACCAGCAGAGCGGGACAGGGACCCCGTCGCTCCGACGAGCAGTACTTC. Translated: CATSRAGQGPRRSDEQYF.

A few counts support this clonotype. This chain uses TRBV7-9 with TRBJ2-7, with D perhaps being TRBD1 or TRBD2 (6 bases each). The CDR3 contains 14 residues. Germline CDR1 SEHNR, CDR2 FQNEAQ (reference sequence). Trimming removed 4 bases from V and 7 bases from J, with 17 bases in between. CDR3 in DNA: TGTGCCAGCAGCTACCCTGGGCAGGGGAGGGAGCAGTACTTC. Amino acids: CASSYPGQGREQYF.

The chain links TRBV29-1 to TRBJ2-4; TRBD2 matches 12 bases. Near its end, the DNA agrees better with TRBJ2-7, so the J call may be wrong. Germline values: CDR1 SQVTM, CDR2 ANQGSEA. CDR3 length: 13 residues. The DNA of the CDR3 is TGCAGCGTCGCGACTAGCGGGAGAGGCGAGCAGTACTTC. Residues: CSVATSGRGEQYF.

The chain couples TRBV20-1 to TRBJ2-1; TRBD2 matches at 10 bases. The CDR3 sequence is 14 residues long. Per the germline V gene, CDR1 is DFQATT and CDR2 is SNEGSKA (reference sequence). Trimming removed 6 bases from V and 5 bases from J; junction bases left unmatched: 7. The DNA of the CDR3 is TGCAGTGCAGTACTAGCGGGGAGAAACAATGAGCAGTTCTTC. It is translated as CSAVLAGRNNEQFF.

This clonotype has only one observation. The CDR3 loop reads CATSGLADSDTQYF. CDR3 bases: TGTGCCACCAGTGGACTAGCGGACTCAGATACGCAGTATTTT. The chain couples TRBV15 to TRBJ2-3, with 10 bases fitting TRBD2. Germline CDR1 LNHNV, CDR2 YYDKDF (reference sequence). The CDR3 sequence is 14 residues long. V lost 6 bases to trimming and J lost 4 bases; unmatched junction nucleotides: 4.

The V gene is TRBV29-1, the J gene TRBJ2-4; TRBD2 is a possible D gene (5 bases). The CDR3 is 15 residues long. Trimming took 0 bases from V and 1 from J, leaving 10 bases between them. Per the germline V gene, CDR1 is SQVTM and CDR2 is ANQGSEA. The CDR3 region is CSVEEPGWAKNIQYF. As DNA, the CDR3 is TGCAGCGTTGAAGAGCCGGGGTGGGCCAAAAACATTCAGTACTTC.

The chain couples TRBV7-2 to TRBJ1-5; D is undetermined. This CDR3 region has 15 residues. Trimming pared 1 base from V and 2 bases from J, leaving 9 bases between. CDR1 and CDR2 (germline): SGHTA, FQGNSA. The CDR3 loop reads CASSLEPGGNQPQHF. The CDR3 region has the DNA TGTGCCAGCAGCTTAGAACCAGGAGGCAATCAGCCCCAGCATTTT.

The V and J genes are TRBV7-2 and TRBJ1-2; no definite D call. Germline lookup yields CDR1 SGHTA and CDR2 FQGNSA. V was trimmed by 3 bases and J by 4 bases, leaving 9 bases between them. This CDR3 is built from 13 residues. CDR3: CASSLQEAYGYTF. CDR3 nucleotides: TGTGCCAGCAGCTTGCAGGAGGCCTATGGCTACACCTTC.

The CDR3 DNA reads TGTGCCAGCAGCCCTCAGGGTGATGAAGCTTTCTTT. Its translation: CASSPQGDEAFF. The V and J genes are TRBV12-3 or TRBV12-4 and TRBJ1-1; possible D gene TRBD1, 5 bases. The germline V and J ends were trimmed by 6 bases and 7 bases, with 12 bases remaining between them. The CDR3 covers 12 residues.

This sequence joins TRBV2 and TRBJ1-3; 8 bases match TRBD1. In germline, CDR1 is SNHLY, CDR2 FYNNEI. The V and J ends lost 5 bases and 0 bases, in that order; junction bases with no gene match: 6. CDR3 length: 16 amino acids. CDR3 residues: CASSPRQGISGNTIYF. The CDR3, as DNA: TGTGCCAGCAGTCCCCGACAGGGGATCTCTGGAAACACCATATATTTT.